This T cell receptor (beta chain) was sequenced during a study of beta chain features in type 1 diabetes. The study, taken as a whole, reports: The analysis here could not establish whether HLA type shapes TCRB rearrangement.

The V gene's germline CDR1 is MDHEN and CDR2 SYDVKM. Trimming at V came to 4 bases and at J to 5 bases, leaving 12 bases not matched to a gene. This CDR3 is built from 16 residues. This clone was found a few times. As yet, its antigen is unknown. Sequencing targeted expressed TCRB transcripts, as all isolated RNA had been reverse transcribed. Some 3.3 million reads per sample on average were obtained from naive, central memory and regulatory T cell samples. Assay: immunoSEQ multiplex PCR; the TCRdb copy retains only in-frame clones and omits some. The sample holds roughly 140,000 clones, around 8.5% seen once.

The TCR was taken from a man aged 18 to 30 in good health. The chain carries TRBV28 and TRBJ2-5, with 8 bases identical to TRBD1. The sample comprised central memory CD4+ T cells from blood. The CDR3 sequence: CASSSPYRGTGETQYF. The CDR3 DNA sequence: TGTGCCAGCAGTTCACCATACAGGGGGACTGGTGAGACCCAGTACTTC.